These T cell receptor beta chains were read from a single sample in a study of blood T cell repertoires in COVID-19. Here immunoSEQ multiplex PCR was the method, and the copy in TCRdb shows in-frame clones only, minus some. The table has 200,000 or so clones, 65% to 85% seen once. The sample comprised peripheral blood. These receptors all stem from an elderly woman with acute or convalescent COVID-19. Each CDR3 is given with its conserved first and last residue. D genes are given only for firm matches. Clone size appears in some rows only: once, few, many, or a class for an expanded clone.

TRBJ1-2,.,TRBV19,.,TGTGCCAGTAGTATCCTCAACTATGGCTACACCTTC,CASSILNYGYTF
TRBJ2-7,once,TRBV7-9,.,TGTGCCAGCAGCCTTCTGCAGGCTGCCTACGAGCAGTACTTC,CASSLLQAAYEQYF
TRBJ1-1,.,TRBV10-3,.,TGTGCCATCAGTCCGGGATCACCGCCTGCAGTTCATGAAGCTTTCTTT,CAISPGSPPAVHEAFF
TRBJ1-3,.,TRBV4-1,.,TGCGCCAGCAGCCAGGAAGCGACCGTCCTCTCTGGAAACACCATATATTTT,CASSQEATVLSGNTIYF
TRBJ2-7,.,TRBV19,TRBD1,TGTGCCAGTAGTACAACAGGGGGCTACGAGCAGTACTTC,CASSTTGGYEQYF
TRBJ1-3,.,TRBV5-1,.,TGCGCCAGCAGCTGGCGGACAGACTTCTCTGGAAACACCATATATTTT,CASSWRTDFSGNTIYF
TRBJ2-2,.,TRBV3-1/TRBV3-2,TRBD1,TGTGCCAGCAGCTCCGGACAGGGGAGGTTGTTTTTT,CASSSGQGRLFF
TRBJ1-5,.,TRBV6-5,TRBD1,TGTGCCAATGGGCAGGGGGTAAATCAGCCCCAGCATTTT,CANGQGVNQPQHF
TRBJ1-1,.,TRBV11-2,.,TGTGCCAGCAGCTTAGCGGGGAATACTGAAGCTTTCTTT,CASSLAGNTEAFF
TRBJ1-6,few,TRBV7-8,.,TGTGCCAGCAGCTCCTTCGGGGATAATTCACCCCTCCACTTT,CASSSFGDNSPLHF
TRBJ1-2,.,TRBV11-2,TRBD1,TGTGCCAGCAGCCCCGGACAGGATTACGGCTACACCTTC,CASSPGQDYGYTF
TRBJ2-3,few,TRBV28,TRBD2,TGTGCCAGCACCCAAACTAGCGGGAGGCAAGATACGCAGTATTTT,CASTQTSGRQDTQYF
TRBJ2-1,.,TRBV19,TRBD1,TGTGCCAGTAGTATGCGACAGGGGTCGTACAATGAGCAGTTCTTC,CASSMRQGSYNEQFF
TRBJ2-1,.,TRBV27,.,TGTGCCAGCAGTTTATCGGCCAGCGGATACAATGAGCAGTTCTTC,CASSLSASGYNEQFF
TRBJ2-5,.,TRBV6-5,.,TGTGCCAGCAGTTACAGGGGCTCGGAAGAGACCCAGTACTTC,CASSYRGSEETQYF
TRBJ2-2,.,TRBV9,.,TGTGCCAGCAGCATCGAGGGATTCGGGGAGCTGTTTTTT,CASSIEGFGELFF
TRBJ2-1,.,TRBV30,TRBD1,TGTGCCTGCGACAGGGGGCGAGGGAATGAGCAGTTCTTC,CACDRGRGNEQFF
TRBJ2-7,.,TRBV6-2/TRBV6-3,TRBD1,TGTGCCAGCAGTTACGGGACAGGAGCCTACGAGCAGTACTTC,CASSYGTGAYEQYF
TRBJ2-3,.,TRBV7-3,.,TGTGCCAGCAGCTTAATGTCAGGGGCGCAGGATACGCAGTATTTT,CASSLMSGAQDTQYF
TRBJ2-7,.,TRBV3-1/TRBV3-2,TRBD1,TGTGCCAGCAGCCCGGACAGGGGGTACGAGCAGTACTTC,CASSPDRGYEQYF
TRBJ1-3,.,TRBV10-3,.,TGTGCCATCAGTGAGGTGGGGGCTTCTGGAAACACCATATATTTT,CAISEVGASGNTIYF
TRBJ1-4,.,TRBV30,.,TGTGCCTGGAAACAGGAGGGGGAAAAACTGTTTTTT,CAWKQEGEKLFF
TRBJ1-1,.,TRBV6-5,TRBD1,TGTGCCAGCAGTTGGGGACAGGGGGAGGGTGAAGCTTTCTTT,CASSWGQGEGEAFF
TRBJ2-1,.,TRBV5-4,.,TGTGCCAGCAGCCCAGGGGGAGGCTGGTCTGAGCAGTTCTTC,CASSPGGGWSEQFF
TRBJ1-1,few,TRBV29-1,TRBD1,TGCAGCGCAGACAGGGAGAGCACTGAAGCTTTCTTT,CSADRESTEAFF
TRBJ1-1,.,TRBV12-2,.,TGTGCAAGTCGCTTCCGGGACAGGTTGAACACTGAAGCTTTCTTT,CASRFRDRLNTEAFF
TRBJ1-4,once,TRBV20-1,.,TGCAGTGCTAGAGATCCGGAAAAACTGTTTTTT,CSARDPEKLFF
TRBJ1-6,.,TRBV30,.,TGTGCCTGTACCCCGTCCACTTCCTCCTATAATTCACCCCTCCACTTT,CACTPSTSSYNSPLHF
TRBJ1-6,.,TRBV9,.,TGTGCCAGCAGCGTAGAGCCCAATTCACCCCTCCACTTT,CASSVEPNSPLHF
TRBJ1-5,.,TRBV5-6,.,TGTGCCAGCAGCAGCCGTCAATTGAGAGATCAGCCCCAGCATTTT,CASSSRQLRDQPQHF
TRBJ1-2,.,TRBV25-1,.,TGTGCCAGCAGTGAACCCGGGGAGGACAACTATGGCTACACCTTC,CASSEPGEDNYGYTF
TRBJ1-2,many,TRBV7-9,.,TGTGCCAGCAGCCAGGACACCTATGGCTACACCTTC,CASSQDTYGYTF
TRBJ2-3,.,TRBV6-1,TRBD1,TGTGCCAGCAGTGGTCGGGGACAGACTATTAGCACAGATACGCAGTATTTT,CASSGRGQTISTDTQYF
TRBJ1-2,.,TRBV6-5,TRBD1,TGTGCCAGCGCGACAGGGGTTTGGTATGGCTACACCTTC,CASATGVWYGYTF
TRBJ1-2,few,TRBV6-5,.,TGTGCCAGCAGTCGGGATTCTAACCCCTATGGCTACACCTTC,CASSRDSNPYGYTF
TRBJ1-2,few,TRBV19,TRBD1,TGTGCCAGTAGGACAGGGGTTAGGTATGGCTACACCTTC,CASRTGVRYGYTF
TRBJ2-1,.,TRBV19,TRBD1,TGTGCCAGTAGTATCCTCGGACAGGGGGAAAATGAGCAGTTCTTC,CASSILGQGENEQFF
TRBJ2-1,.,TRBV6-2/TRBV6-3,.,TGTGCCAGCAGTTACGGCGGGATCCCCTCCTACAATGAGCAGTTCTTC,CASSYGGIPSYNEQFF
TRBJ1-4,.,TRBV2,.,TGTGCCAGCAGTGGTGGCACGCCGAATGAAAAACTGTTTTTT,CASSGGTPNEKLFF
TRBJ1-2,.,TRBV27,TRBD1,TGTGCCAGCAGTACCCAAACAGGGGGCGATGGCTACACCTTC,CASSTQTGGDGYTF
TRBJ2-1,.,TRBV2,TRBD2,TGTGCCAGCAGTGGGCTAGCGGGAGGCGATGAGCAGTTCTTC,CASSGLAGGDEQFF
TRBJ2-7,.,TRBV6-1,TRBD1,TGTGCCAGCAGTGATCCGGGACAGGGAGGCCACGAGCAGTACTTC,CASSDPGQGGHEQYF
TRBJ2-1,.,TRBV11-3,.,TGTGCCAGCTCGGGGATGGACCCGCTCGATGAGCAGTTCTTC,CASSGMDPLDEQFF
TRBJ1-1,.,TRBV19,.,TGTGCCAGTAGTAACCAGGGAGGAACTGAAGCTTTCTTT,CASSNQGGTEAFF
TRBJ2-7,once,TRBV2,TRBD2,TGTGCCAGCAGTGCGTTGGGGGGGATGAACGAGCAGTACTTC,CASSALGGMNEQYF
TRBJ2-1,.,TRBV15,.,TGTGCCACCAGCAGAGAGGGGGCCGCAAAGAACAATGAGCAGTTCTTC,CATSREGAAKNNEQFF
TRBJ2-1,.,TRBV3-1/TRBV3-2,TRBD2,TGTGCCAGCAGCCAAACCAGCGGGAGGGCCGCCGGCAATGAGCAGTTCTTC,CASSQTSGRAAGNEQFF
TRBJ1-2,.,TRBV13,TRBD1,TGTGCCAGCAGCCCCGGGGGACAGGGGAACACCTTC,CASSPGGQGNTF
TRBJ2-7,.,TRBV19,.,TGTGCCAGTAGTATAGCGGAGGGGCAGTACGAGCAGTACTTC,CASSIAEGQYEQYF
TRBJ2-3,.,TRBV7-9,TRBD2,TGTGCCAGCAGCCATTCAGCGGGAGTAGGTACAGATACGCAGTATTTT,CASSHSAGVGTDTQYF
TRBJ2-7,few,TRBV18,.,TGTGCCAGCTCACCGGGCTTTTCTCCCTACGAGCAGTACTTC,CASSPGFSPYEQYF
TRBJ1-1,few,TRBV6-5,.,TGTGCCAGCAGGAGAACAGGGACGGTAACTGAAGCTTTCTTT,CASRRTGTVTEAFF
TRBJ1-2,.,TRBV21-1,.,TGTGCCAGCCCCAAAAGGGGCACTGAGGGCTACACCTTC,CASPKRGTEGYTF
TRBJ2-7,.,TRBV27,TRBD1,TGTGCCAGCAGGCCCAGGGGGCGAGAGGGTTACGAGCAGTACTTC,CASRPRGREGYEQYF